Listed below are T cell receptor beta chains from one sample, sequenced in a study of shared clonotypes between healthy human individuals. This table comes from immunoSEQ multiplex PCR, and its TCRdb copy is limited to in-frame clones, with some not included. The sample holds roughly 2.4 million clones; 90% to 96% are singletons and the top ten take roughly 0.13%. The sequenced material came from naive CD4+ T cells sorted from blood. These receptors were obtained from a man aged 18 to 29 in good health. Each CDR3 is given with its conserved first and last residue. Each record gives: CDR3 length, D gene, V gene, J gene, clone size, CDR3 DNA, CDR3 protein. A D gene is named only where the DNA matches it firmly. Some rows have no size entry. The others give once, few or many, or a class for an expanded clone.

CDR3 length: 12
D gene: -
V gene: TRBV19
J gene: TRBJ2-5
clone size: -
CDR3 DNA: TGTGCCAGTCGGGAGAACGGTGAGACCCAGTACTTC
CDR3 protein: CASRENGETQYF

CDR3 length: 15
D gene: TRBD1
V gene: TRBV7-9
J gene: TRBJ2-7
clone size: -
CDR3 DNA: TGTGCCAGCAGCCTCGGACAGGGGGTGACCTACGAGCAGTACTTC
CDR3 protein: CASSLGQGVTYEQYF

CDR3 length: 14
D gene: TRBD1
V gene: TRBV6-5
J gene: TRBJ2-7
clone size: -
CDR3 DNA: TGTGCCAGCGGTCGACAGGGGCTCTCCTACGAGCAGTACTTC
CDR3 protein: CASGRQGLSYEQYF

CDR3 length: 16
D gene: -
V gene: TRBV2
J gene: TRBJ1-4
clone size: -
CDR3 DNA: TGTGCCAGCAGCCCCGACAGGACGACAACTAATGAAAAACTGTTTTTT
CDR3 protein: CASSPDRTTTNEKLFF

CDR3 length: 14
D gene: TRBD1
V gene: TRBV6-5
J gene: TRBJ1-6
clone size: once
CDR3 DNA: TGTGCCACAAGGGGGACAGGTCTCAATTCACCCCTCCACTTT
CDR3 protein: CATRGTGLNSPLHF

CDR3 length: 14
D gene: TRBD2
V gene: TRBV5-1
J gene: TRBJ2-7
clone size: -
CDR3 DNA: TGCGCCAGCAGGGGAGCGGGAGCATCCTACGAGCAGTACTTC
CDR3 protein: CASRGAGASYEQYF

CDR3 length: 13
D gene: -
V gene: TRBV11-3
J gene: TRBJ1-1
clone size: once
CDR3 DNA: TGTGCCAGCAGCTTACAGGGAGGCACTGAAGCTTTCTTT
CDR3 protein: CASSLQGGTEAFF

CDR3 length: 16
D gene: -
V gene: TRBV6-5
J gene: TRBJ2-3
clone size: -
CDR3 DNA: TGTGCCAGCAGTTATATAGGATCCTACAGCACAGATACGCAGTATTTT
CDR3 protein: CASSYIGSYSTDTQYF

CDR3 length: 14
D gene: -
V gene: TRBV15
J gene: TRBJ2-7
clone size: -
CDR3 DNA: TGTGCCACCAGCAGAGATCATGGGGAGAGCGAGCAGTACTTC
CDR3 protein: CATSRDHGESEQYF

CDR3 length: 18
D gene: TRBD2
V gene: TRBV5-1
J gene: TRBJ2-5
clone size: -
CDR3 DNA: TGCGCCAGCAGCTTAGGGAGTAGCGGGACATTCAAACAAGAGACCCAGTACTTC
CDR3 protein: CASSLGSSGTFKQETQYF

CDR3 length: 14
D gene: -
V gene: TRBV6-1
J gene: TRBJ1-2
clone size: -
CDR3 DNA: TGTGCCAGCACGCTACAGGGCCTAGGCTATGGCTACACCTTC
CDR3 protein: CASTLQGLGYGYTF